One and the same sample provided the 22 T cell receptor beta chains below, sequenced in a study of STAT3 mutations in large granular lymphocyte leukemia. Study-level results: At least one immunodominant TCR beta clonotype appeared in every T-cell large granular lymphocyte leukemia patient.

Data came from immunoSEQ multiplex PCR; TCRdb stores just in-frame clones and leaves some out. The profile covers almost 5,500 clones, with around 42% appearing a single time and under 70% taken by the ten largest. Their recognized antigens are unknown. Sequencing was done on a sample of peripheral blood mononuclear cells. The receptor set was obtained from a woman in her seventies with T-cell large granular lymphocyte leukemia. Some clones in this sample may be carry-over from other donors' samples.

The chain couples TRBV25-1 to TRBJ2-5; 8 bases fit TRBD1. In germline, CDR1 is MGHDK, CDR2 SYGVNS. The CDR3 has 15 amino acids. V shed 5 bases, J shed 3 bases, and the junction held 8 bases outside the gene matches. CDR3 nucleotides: TGTGCCAGCAGTTGGTCCCGGACAGGGAAAGAGACCCAGTACTTC. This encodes CASSWSRTGKETQYF.

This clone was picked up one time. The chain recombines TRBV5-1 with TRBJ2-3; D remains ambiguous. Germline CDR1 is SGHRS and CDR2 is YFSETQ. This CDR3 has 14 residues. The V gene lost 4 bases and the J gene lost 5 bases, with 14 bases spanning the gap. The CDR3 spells CASSARALGDTQYF. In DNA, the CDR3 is TGCGCCAGCAGCGCCCGAGCTCTGGGAGATACGCAGTATTTT.

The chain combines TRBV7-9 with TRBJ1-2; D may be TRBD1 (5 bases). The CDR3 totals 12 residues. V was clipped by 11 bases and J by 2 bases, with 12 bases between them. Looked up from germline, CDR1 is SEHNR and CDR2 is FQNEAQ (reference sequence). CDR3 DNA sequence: TGTGCCGCCGGGGGAGAGAACTATGGCTACACCTTC. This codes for CAAGGENYGYTF.

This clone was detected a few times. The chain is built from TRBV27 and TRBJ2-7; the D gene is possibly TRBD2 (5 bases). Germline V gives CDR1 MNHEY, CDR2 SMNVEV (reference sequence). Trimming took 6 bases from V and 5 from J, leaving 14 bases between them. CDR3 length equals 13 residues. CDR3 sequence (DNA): TGTGCCAGCAGCGCGGGCCTTTGGGACGAGCAGTACTTC. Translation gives CASSAGLWDEQYF.

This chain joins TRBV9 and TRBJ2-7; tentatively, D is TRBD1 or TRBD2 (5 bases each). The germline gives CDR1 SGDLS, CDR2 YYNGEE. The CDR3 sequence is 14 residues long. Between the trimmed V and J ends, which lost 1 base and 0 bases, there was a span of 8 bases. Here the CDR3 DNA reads TGTGCCAGCAGCGTAAGGGACGGCTCCTACGAGCAGTACTTC. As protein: CASSVRDGSYEQYF.

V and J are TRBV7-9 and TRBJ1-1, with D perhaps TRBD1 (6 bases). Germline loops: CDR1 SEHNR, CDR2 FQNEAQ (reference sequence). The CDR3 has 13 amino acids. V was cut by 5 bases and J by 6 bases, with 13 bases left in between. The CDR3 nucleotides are TGTGCCAGCAGCCTACAGGGTAGGGCTGAAGCTTTCTTT. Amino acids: CASSLQGRAEAFF.

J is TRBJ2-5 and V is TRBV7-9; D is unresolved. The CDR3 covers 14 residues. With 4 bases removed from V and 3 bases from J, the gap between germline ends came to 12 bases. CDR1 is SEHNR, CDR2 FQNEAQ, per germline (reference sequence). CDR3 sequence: CASSSRTAEETQYF. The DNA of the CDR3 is TGTGCCAGCAGCTCCCGGACGGCTGAAGAGACCCAGTACTTC.

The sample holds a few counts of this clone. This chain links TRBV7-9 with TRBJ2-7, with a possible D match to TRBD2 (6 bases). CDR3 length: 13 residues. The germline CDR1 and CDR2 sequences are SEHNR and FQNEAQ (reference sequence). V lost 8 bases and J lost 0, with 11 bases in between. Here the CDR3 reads CASHAGSSYEQYF. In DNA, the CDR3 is TGTGCCAGCCATGCGGGGAGCTCCTACGAGCAGTACTTC.

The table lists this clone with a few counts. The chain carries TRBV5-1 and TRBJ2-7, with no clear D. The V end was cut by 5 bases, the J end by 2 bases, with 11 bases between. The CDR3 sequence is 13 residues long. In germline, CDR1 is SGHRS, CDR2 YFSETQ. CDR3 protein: CASSSDPTYEQYF. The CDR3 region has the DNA TGCGCCAGCAGTAGTGACCCGACCTACGAGCAGTACTTC. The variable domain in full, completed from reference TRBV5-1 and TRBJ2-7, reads KAGVTQTPRYLIKTRGQQVTLSCSPISGHRSVSWYQQTPGQGLQFLFEYFSETQRNKGNFPGRFSGRQFSNSRSEMNVSTLELGDSALYLCASSSDPTYEQYFGPGTRLTVT.

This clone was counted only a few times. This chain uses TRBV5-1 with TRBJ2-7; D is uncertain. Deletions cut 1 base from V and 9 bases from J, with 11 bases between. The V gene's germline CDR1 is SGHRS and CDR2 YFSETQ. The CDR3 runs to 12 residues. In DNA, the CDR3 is TGCGCCAGCAGCTTGAATCTCCGTCCGCAGTACTTC. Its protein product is CASSLNLRPQYF.

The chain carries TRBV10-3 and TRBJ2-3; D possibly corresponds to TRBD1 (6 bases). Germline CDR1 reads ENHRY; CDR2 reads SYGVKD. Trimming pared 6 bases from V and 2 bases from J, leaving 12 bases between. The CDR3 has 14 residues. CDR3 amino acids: CAISPGHPTDTQYF. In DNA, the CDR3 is TGTGCCATCAGCCCGGGACACCCCACAGATACGCAGTATTTT.

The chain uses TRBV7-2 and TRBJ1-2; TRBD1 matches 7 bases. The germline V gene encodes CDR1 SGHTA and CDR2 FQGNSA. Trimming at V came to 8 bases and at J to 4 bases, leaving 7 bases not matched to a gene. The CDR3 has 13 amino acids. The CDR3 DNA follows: TGTGCCAGCCGAATTGGACAGGTCTATGGCTACACCTTC. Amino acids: CASRIGQVYGYTF.

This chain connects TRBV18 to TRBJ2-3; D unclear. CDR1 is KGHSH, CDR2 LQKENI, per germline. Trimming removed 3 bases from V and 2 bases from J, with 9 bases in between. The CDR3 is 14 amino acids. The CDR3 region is CASSPQRHTDTQYF. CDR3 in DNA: TGTGCCAGCTCACCCCAGCGCCACACAGATACGCAGTATTTT.

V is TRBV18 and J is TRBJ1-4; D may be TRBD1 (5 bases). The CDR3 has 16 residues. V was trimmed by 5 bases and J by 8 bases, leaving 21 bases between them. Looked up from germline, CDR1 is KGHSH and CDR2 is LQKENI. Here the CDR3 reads CASSNRSGVSREKLFF. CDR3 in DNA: TGTGCCAGCTCAAACCGTTCGGGGGTCTCTAGGGAAAAACTGTTTTTT.

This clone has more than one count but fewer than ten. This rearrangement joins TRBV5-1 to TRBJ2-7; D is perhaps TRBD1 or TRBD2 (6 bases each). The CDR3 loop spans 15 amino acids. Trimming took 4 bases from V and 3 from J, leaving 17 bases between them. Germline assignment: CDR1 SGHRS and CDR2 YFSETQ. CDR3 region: CASSQAGQTNYEQYF. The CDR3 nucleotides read TGCGCCAGCAGCCAGGCGGGACAAACCAACTACGAGCAGTACTTC.

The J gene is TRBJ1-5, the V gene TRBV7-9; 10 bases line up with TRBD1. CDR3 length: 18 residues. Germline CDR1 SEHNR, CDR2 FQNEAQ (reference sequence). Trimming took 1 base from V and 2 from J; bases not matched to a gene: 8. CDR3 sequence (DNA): TGTGCCAGCAGCTTAGGTCGACAGGGGGCACTCGGCAATCAGCCCCAGCATTTT. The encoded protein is CASSLGRQGALGNQPQHF.

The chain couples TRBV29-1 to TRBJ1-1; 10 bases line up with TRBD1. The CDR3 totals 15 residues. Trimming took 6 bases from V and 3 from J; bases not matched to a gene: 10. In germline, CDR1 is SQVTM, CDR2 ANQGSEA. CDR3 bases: TGCAGCGTCCGGACAGGGGGGTGGAAGGACACTGAAGCTTTCTTT. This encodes CSVRTGGWKDTEAFF.

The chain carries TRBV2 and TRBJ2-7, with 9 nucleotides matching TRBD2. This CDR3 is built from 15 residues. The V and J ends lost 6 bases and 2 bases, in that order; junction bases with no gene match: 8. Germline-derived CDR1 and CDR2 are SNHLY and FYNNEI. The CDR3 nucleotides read TGTGCCAGCAGAACAGCGGGAGGTTCACCCTACGAGCAGTACTTC. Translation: CASRTAGGSPYEQYF.

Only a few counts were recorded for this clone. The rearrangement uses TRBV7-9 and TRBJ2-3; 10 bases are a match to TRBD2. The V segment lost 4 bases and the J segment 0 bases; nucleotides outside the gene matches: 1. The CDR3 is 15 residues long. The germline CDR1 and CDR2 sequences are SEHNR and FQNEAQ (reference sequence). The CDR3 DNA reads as TGTGCCAGCAGCTGGACTAGCGGTAGCACAGATACGCAGTATTTT. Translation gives CASSWTSGSTDTQYF.

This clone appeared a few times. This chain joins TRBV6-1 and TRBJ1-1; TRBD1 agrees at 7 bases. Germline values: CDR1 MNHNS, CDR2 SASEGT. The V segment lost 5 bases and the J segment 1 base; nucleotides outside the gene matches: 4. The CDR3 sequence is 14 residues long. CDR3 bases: TGTGCCAGCAGTCGACAGGGCTCGAACACTGAAGCTTTCTTT. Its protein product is CASSRQGSNTEAFF.

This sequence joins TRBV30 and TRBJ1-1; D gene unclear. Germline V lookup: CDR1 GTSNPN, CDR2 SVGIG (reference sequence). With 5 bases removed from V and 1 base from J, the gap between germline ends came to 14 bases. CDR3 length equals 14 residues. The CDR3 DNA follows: TGTGCCTGGTTGTGGGGATCCGGGAACACTGAAGCTTTCTTT. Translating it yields CAWLWGSGNTEAFF. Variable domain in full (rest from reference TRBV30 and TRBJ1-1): SQTIHQWPATLVQPVGSPLSLECTVEGTSNPNLYWYRQAAGRGLQLLFYSVGIGQISSEVPQNLSASRPQDRQFILSSKKLLLSDSGFYLCAWLWGSGNTEAFFGQGTRLTVV.

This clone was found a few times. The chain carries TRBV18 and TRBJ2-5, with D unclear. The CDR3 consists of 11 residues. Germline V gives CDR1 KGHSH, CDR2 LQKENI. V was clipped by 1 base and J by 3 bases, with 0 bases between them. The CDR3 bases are TGTGCCAGCTCACCACAAGAGACCCAGTACTTC. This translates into CASSPQETQYF.